What follows are 26 T cell receptor beta chains derived from one specimen sequenced in a study of blood T cell repertoires in COVID-19. This table comes from immunoSEQ multiplex PCR, and its TCRdb copy is limited to in-frame clones, with some not included. This table holds approximately 300,000 clones, 86% found once. The material sequenced was peripheral blood. These receptors were obtained from a woman in her forties or fifties with acute or convalescent COVID-19.

This clone came up a few times. V gene TRBV4-2 combines with J gene TRBJ2-5; D is possibly TRBD2 (5 bases). Germline V gene sequence: CDR1 LGHNA, CDR2 YNFKEQ. The CDR3 has 18 residues. The V end lost 1 base, the J end lost 1 base, and 19 bases lay between the germline ends. The CDR3 loop is CASSQGWALARAQETQYF. The CDR3 DNA reads TGTGCCAGCAGCCAAGGGTGGGCGTTAGCGAGAGCCCAAGAGACCCAGTACTTC.

This clone was detected a few times. This chain connects TRBV7-9 to TRBJ2-7, with 7 bases identical to TRBD2. Germline CDR1 and CDR2: SEHNR and FQNEAQ (reference sequence). The V segment lost 5 bases and the J segment 0 bases; nucleotides outside the gene matches: 10. The CDR3 covers 16 residues. As DNA, the CDR3 is TGTGCCAGCAGCCTAAGGCCGGGGGGAAGCTCCTACGAGCAGTACTTC. This encodes CASSLRPGGSSYEQYF.

The chain employs TRBV7-2 and TRBJ2-7; 9 bases agree with TRBD2. The CDR3 consists of 14 residues. The germline V gene encodes CDR1 SGHTA and CDR2 FQGNSA. The V gene end was trimmed by 5 bases and the J gene end by 6 bases; junction bases not matched to a gene: 8. The CDR3 coding sequence is TGTGCCAGCAGCCGCGGGGCGGGAGGGCGCGAGCAGTACTTC. Protein: CASSRGAGGREQYF.

In nucleotides, the CDR3 is TGTGCCAGCTCACCTTTGGGGAGCGGGAGCACAGATACGCAGTATTTT. Protein: CASSPLGSGSTDTQYF. The chain has TRBV18 and TRBJ2-3, with a tentative D call TRBD2 (6 bases). The CDR3 is 16 amino acids. With 3 bases removed from V and 0 bases from J, the gap between germline ends came to 13 bases. Germline CDR1 and CDR2: KGHSH and LQKENI.

The chain has TRBV6-5 and TRBJ1-5, with unresolved D. There are 14 residues in the CDR3. Trimming took off 3 bases at V and 0 bases at J, with 6 bases between the two ends. Germline V lookup: CDR1 MNHEY, CDR2 SVGAGI. In DNA, the CDR3 is TGTGCCAGCAGTTATCGGGGTAGCAATCAGCCCCAGCATTTT. Translating gives CASSYRGSNQPQHF.

The chain couples TRBV6-5 to TRBJ1-2; unclear D gene. The V end was cut by 0 bases, the J end by 7 bases, with 12 bases between. Per germline, CDR1 MNHEY and CDR2 SVGAGI. The CDR3 is made up of 14 amino acids. CDR3 sequence: CASSYSYPGVGYTF. The DNA for the CDR3 is TGTGCCAGCAGTTACTCGTACCCCGGGGTTGGCTACACCTTC.

V gene TRBV28 combines with J gene TRBJ2-5; 7 positions agree with TRBD1. V shed 6 bases, J shed 2 bases, and the junction held 0 bases outside the gene matches. This CDR3 has 12 residues. Germline CDR1 is MDHEN and CDR2 is SYDVKM. CDR3 bases: TGTGCCAGCAGGGGACAGCAAGAGACCCAGTACTTC. Translated, it gives CASRGQQETQYF.

V gene TRBV12-5 combines with J gene TRBJ2-1, with 11 bases fitting TRBD2. The CDR3 sequence is 17 residues long. V shed 0 bases and J 3 bases; nucleotides not matched to a gene: 4. CDR1 LGHNT and CDR2 FRNRAP come from the germline V gene. CDR3: CASGLVVGTSGYNEQFF. The DNA for the CDR3 is TGTGCTAGTGGTTTGGTCGTCGGGACTAGCGGCTACAATGAGCAGTTCTTC.

This CDR3 is CASCSSGFDYGYTF. The CDR3 nucleotides are TGTGCCAGTTGCAGCTCAGGCTTTGACTATGGCTACACCTTC. V usage is TRBV19 and J usage is TRBJ1-2; D remains unclear. The CDR3 is 14 amino acids. V gave up 8 bases and J gave up 3 bases, with 16 bases separating them. Germline V lookup: CDR1 LNHDA, CDR2 SQIVND (reference sequence).

This clone was seen once. The chain combines TRBV7-2 with TRBJ2-7, with 12 bases identical to TRBD2. The CDR3 is made up of 16 amino acids. The V gene end was trimmed by 5 bases and the J gene end by 2 bases; junction bases not matched to a gene: 7. The V gene's germline CDR1 is SGHTA and CDR2 FQGNSA. The CDR3 protein is CASSPDSSGRAYEQYF. The CDR3, as DNA: TGTGCCAGCAGCCCCGACTCTAGCGGGAGGGCCTACGAGCAGTACTTC.

The rearrangement joins TRBV5-4 to TRBJ2-2; 8 nucleotides match TRBD2. The CDR3 length is 16 residues. The ends lost 7 bases at V and 0 bases at J; junction bases unmatched: 8. Germline V CDR1 and CDR2: SGHNT, YYREEE (reference sequence). DNA of the CDR3: TGTGCCAGCTTTGACCTAGCGGGCCCGAACACCGGGGAGCTGTTTTTT. It translates to CASFDLAGPNTGELFF.

The chain joins TRBV27 to TRBJ2-3, with 9 positions matching TRBD2. CDR1 is MNHEY, CDR2 SMNVEV, per germline (reference sequence). The CDR3 sequence is 17 residues long. Trimming took 4 bases from V and 0 from J; bases not matched to a gene: 8. The CDR3 spells CASSSRTSATSTDTQYF. CDR3 DNA sequence: TGTGCCAGCAGTTCCCGGACTAGCGCGACCAGCACAGATACGCAGTATTTT.

The chain has TRBV19 and TRBJ2-3; TRBD2 aligns across 7 bases. The trim removed 5 bases at V and 0 bases at J, leaving 8 bases unmatched. The CDR3 is 16 residues long. CDR1 is LNHDA, CDR2 SQIVND, per germline (reference sequence). CDR3 sequence (DNA): TGTGCCAGTAGTGACACTAGCGCCTTAAGCACAGATACGCAGTATTTT. Encoded protein: CASSDTSALSTDTQYF.

The chain links TRBV11-3 to TRBJ2-1, with D possibly TRBD2 on 5 matching bases. V lost 1 base and J 7 bases, leaving 8 bases between the germline ends. CDR1 is SGHNT, CDR2 YENEEA, per germline. The CDR3 length is 13 residues. Here the CDR3 DNA reads TGTGCCAGCAGCTTAGTTGCGGGTAATGAGCAGTTCTTC. Translating it yields CASSLVAGNEQFF.

V and J are TRBV5-4 and TRBJ1-1; 11 positions match TRBD1. There are 16 residues in the CDR3. J gave up 3 bases and V 0 bases, and 4 bases lay outside the gene matches. Per the germline V gene, CDR1 is SGHNT and CDR2 is YYREEE (reference sequence). CDR3 loop: CASSLGGGQGDTEAFF. The CDR3 DNA follows: TGTGCCAGCAGCTTGGGTGGGGGACAGGGGGACACTGAAGCTTTCTTT.

The CDR3 sequence is CATGLGGIREQYF. DNA of the CDR3: TGTGCCACAGGGCTAGGGGGCATCCGCGAGCAGTACTTC. The genes are TRBV2 and TRBJ2-7; the match to TRBD1 covers 7 bases. CDR1 is SNHLY, CDR2 FYNNEI, per germline. Unmatched junction bases numbered 12, after V lost 10 bases and J lost 6 bases. The CDR3 contains 13 residues.

The chain combines TRBV27 with TRBJ1-5; D is possibly TRBD1 (5 bases). Germline V CDR1 and CDR2: MNHEY, SMNVEV (reference sequence). The V gene lost 1 base and the J gene lost 0 bases, with 13 bases spanning the gap. The CDR3 is 17 amino acids. The CDR3 loop is CASSLWGRISSNQPQHF. In DNA form, the CDR3 reads TGTGCCAGCAGTTTATGGGGCAGAATAAGTAGCAATCAGCCCCAGCATTTT.

The CDR3 spells CASSYSRPGQYF. In nucleotides, the CDR3 is TGTGCCAGCAGTTACTCGAGACCGGGGCAGTACTTC. The chain carries TRBV6-2 or TRBV6-3 and TRBJ2-7; D is unclear. Deletions cut 0 bases from V and 9 bases from J, with 9 bases between. Per the germline V gene, CDR1 is MNHEY and CDR2 is SVGEGT. The CDR3 is made up of 12 amino acids.

The rearrangement uses TRBV24-1 and TRBJ2-5; tentatively, D is TRBD2 (6 bases). In germline, CDR1 is KGHDR, CDR2 SFDVKD. The CDR3 contains 13 residues. V was shortened by 1 base and J by 5 bases, with 7 bases between the two germline ends. The CDR3 loop is CATSDFSGETQYF. CDR3 in DNA: TGTGCCACCAGTGATTTCAGCGGGGAGACCCAGTACTTC.

V is TRBV5-1 and J is TRBJ1-1; 7 positions agree with TRBD1. J gave up 4 bases and V 2 bases, and 11 bases lay outside the gene matches. Germline CDR1 SGHRS, CDR2 YFSETQ. CDR3 length: 16 residues. CDR3 sequence reads: CASSLYRNSGGTEAFF. DNA for the CDR3: TGCGCCAGCAGCTTATACCGCAATTCAGGGGGCACTGAAGCTTTCTTT.

The rearrangement uses TRBV3-1 (or the pseudogene TRBV3-2) and TRBJ1-1; D not resolved. The CDR3 has 12 amino acids. V was pared by 4 bases and J by 7 bases, with 10 bases between. The germline V gene encodes CDR1 LGHDT and CDR2 YNNKEL (reference sequence). The CDR3 spells CASSPGRDEAFF. The CDR3 region has the DNA TGTGCCAGCAGCCCCGGACGGGATGAAGCTTTCTTT.

The chain carries TRBV10-2 and TRBJ2-7; 14 bases align to TRBD2. The CDR3 covers 16 residues. Trimming removed 0 bases from V and 4 bases from J; junction bases left unmatched: 2. From germline, CDR1 is WSHSY and CDR2 SAAADI. The CDR3 nucleotides are TGCGCCAGCAGTGAGTCAGGACTAGCGGGAGGATACGAGCAGTACTTC. Its translation is CASSESGLAGGYEQYF.

The rearrangement joins TRBV27 to TRBJ1-5; D uncertain. With 4 bases removed from V and 4 bases from J, the gap between germline ends came to 8 bases. CDR3 length: 13 residues. Germline values: CDR1 MNHEY, CDR2 SMNVEV (reference sequence). The CDR3 bases are TGTGCCAGCAGTTCAAGTCGGAATCAGCCCCAGCATTTT. It is translated as CASSSSRNQPQHF.

CDR3 nucleotide sequence: TGTGCCAGCAGTACTCTAGCGGCCTTCGGGAATGAGCAGTTCTTC. Its protein product is CASSTLAAFGNEQFF. This chain connects TRBV28 to TRBJ2-1, with 7 bases aligning to TRBD2. V trimming: 5 bases; J trimming: 7 bases; junction bases outside the gene matches: 11. The germline V gene has CDR1 MDHEN and CDR2 SYDVKM. This CDR3 region has 15 residues.

The chain joins TRBV7-8 to TRBJ2-7, with TRBD2 identical over 11 bases. The CDR3 runs to 15 residues. Losses at the gene ends were 5 bases for V and 3 bases for J; bases not matched to a gene: 6. Germline-derived CDR1 and CDR2 are SGHVS and FQNEAQ. CDR3 DNA sequence: TGTGCCAGCAGCCGTAGCGGGAGGGAAGGCTACGAGCAGTACTTC. It translates to CASSRSGREGYEQYF.

The rearrangement joins TRBV27 to TRBJ2-2; D is unclear. Trimming left V 2 bases short and J 6 bases short, with 4 bases between. Germline V lookup: CDR1 MNHEY, CDR2 SMNVEV (reference sequence). This CDR3 spans 12 amino acids. The CDR3 loop reads CASSLPAGELFF. CDR3 DNA: TGTGCCAGCAGTTTACCCGCCGGGGAGCTGTTTTTT.